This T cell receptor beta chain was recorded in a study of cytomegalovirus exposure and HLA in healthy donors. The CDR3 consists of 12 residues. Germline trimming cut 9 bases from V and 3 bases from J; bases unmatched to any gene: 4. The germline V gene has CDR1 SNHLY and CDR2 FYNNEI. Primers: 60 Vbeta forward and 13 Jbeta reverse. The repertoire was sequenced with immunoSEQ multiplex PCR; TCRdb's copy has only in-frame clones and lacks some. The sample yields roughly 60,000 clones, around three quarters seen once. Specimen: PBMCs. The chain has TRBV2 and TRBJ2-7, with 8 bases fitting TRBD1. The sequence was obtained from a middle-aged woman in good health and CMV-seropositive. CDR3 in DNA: TGTGCCAGTCGACAGGGGATCTACGAGCAGTACTTC. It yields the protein CASRQGIYEQYF.